This is a list of T cell receptor beta chains from one sample in a study of shared T cell receptors in the human thymus. Profiling relied on immunoSEQ multiplex PCR, and the TCRdb table lists in-frame clones only, not all of them. Counted here are roughly 500,000 clones, 75% to 80% occurring once; the ten biggest clones make up roughly 0.013%. The data also belong to a second study, concerning human thymus T cells.

What was sequenced was thymocytes. The receptor source for this set is a boy less than two years old with a congenital heart defect. Each CDR3 is given without its conserved first and last residue. D genes are given only for firm matches.

TRBV5-6 | NA | ASSWTGAGELF
TRBV5-4 | TRBD1 | ASSLGPGQGAHSSGNTIY
TRBV14 | NA | ASSRSGHSSYGYT
TRBV10-3 | TRBD2 | AISSGLAGGTNEQF
TRBV5-1 | TRBD2 | ASSLDREGVAGDVEQY
TRBV4-1 | TRBD1 | ASSQGTGGNTIY
TRBV15 | TRBD2 | ATSRGPGLGLYEQY
TRBV29-1 | NA | SVTTVASPYEQY
TRBV15 | NA | ATSRQTQGRGNQPQH
TRBV6-5 | TRBD1 | ASSYSPWDSYEQY
TRBV12-5 | TRBD2 | ASGPSGCIQY
TRBV12-5 | NA | ASGSLVGDNSPLH
TRBV4-3 | NA | ASSQTSHPNEKLF
TRBV7-8 | TRBD2 | ASSKVSSGRPDTQY
TRBV19 | NA | ASSIDLREYNYNEQF
TRBV2 | TRBD2 | ASGASGRVVDTQY
TRBV19 | TRBD1 | ASSMIRSGQGPYEQY
TRBV27 | TRBD2 | ASSLRRRESEQY
TRBV30 | NA | AWGRPEHSSGNTIY
TRBV6-1 | TRBD1 | ASSDRGYEQY
TRBV7-2 | NA | ASSHLGASAQLSYGYT
TRBV6-1 | TRBD1 | ASIGGQEIYGYT
TRBV7-9 | TRBD1 | ASSLGVQRGPYEQY
TRBV23-1 | TRBD1 | ASSGDRETYEQY
TRBV6-6 | TRBD1 | ASSGGQGETYEQY
TRBV12-5 | TRBD1 | ASGLPRTGGLTNTQY
TRBV2 | NA | ASRANLLEQY
TRBV28 | TRBD2 | ASSSALAAGELF
TRBV9 | TRBD2 | ASSPSGRSTHEQF
TRBV6-5 | TRBD2 | ASSPGRAPDTQY
TRBV11-2 | TRBD1 | ASSLEPQTGGDNEQF
TRBV27 | TRBD2 | ASSPLAGALEQY
TRBV6-5 | NA | ASSWERWRGSHEQY
TRBV5-8 | TRBD1 | ASRDPGQGPPDAQY
TRBV2 | TRBD1 | ASRETGGWGTEAF
TRBV4-2 | NA | ASSQGRDCENIQY
TRBV28 | NA | ASSPDGGSDTQY
TRBV4-3 | NA | ASSQDLPQDEGANYGYT
TRBV19 | TRBD1 | ASSKEGRTGVYEQY
TRBV29-1 | NA | SAAGFDQPQH
TRBV6-5 | TRBD1 | ASSYTRTGGYRELF
TRBV19 | TRBD2 | ASSTSGGETQY
TRBV7-2 | TRBD1 | ASSPGQDHYNEQF
TRBV2 | TRBD1 | ASSLRTGRSYEQY
TRBV4-2 | TRBD2 | ASSPRGREGHYEQY
TRBV4-2 | NA | ASSQGSQIGGSPYEQY
TRBV28 | TRBD2 | ASSPRTSGRALLTDTQY
TRBV6-5 | NA | ASSRFRGYEKLF
TRBV6-5 | TRBD1 | ASAGDRDLEAF
TRBV29-1 | NA | SASRTLTDTQY
TRBV2 | TRBD2 | ASCPGGLFYEQY